This T cell receptor beta chain emerged from a study of OX40 agonist ivuxolimab in advanced cancers. In the study overall: The drug used for patients, ivuxolimab, was an agonistic anti-OX40 (CD134) antibody. Study results and limitations: Researchers did not establish what antigens the expanded peripheral T cells target.

Trimming removed 8 bases from V and 2 bases from J, with 16 bases in between. The CDR3 has 15 residues. Per germline, CDR1 MNHGY and CDR2 SVAAGI. Systemic immunosuppression or a history of autoimmune disease excluded patients. Libraries were prepared by immunoSEQ multiplex PCR; TCRdb keeps only in-frame clonotypes and omits some of them. The sample includes tens of thousands of clones, about 93% of them seen just once. A word on this clone: Its antigen is not known.

This chain links TRBV6-9 with TRBJ2-1; D remains ambiguous. The sequence was collected from an adult with an advanced solid tumor such as melanoma, head and neck, liver or kidney cancer. Sample: CD4+ or CD8+ T cells sorted from blood, taken in a trial of the OX40 agonist ivuxolimab. The CDR3 is CASHVHLDPYNEQFF. CDR3 coding DNA: TGTGCCAGCCACGTGCATTTAGATCCCTACAATGAGCAGTTCTTC.